This T cell receptor (beta chain) was identified during a study of T cells in Graves' hyperthyroidism and ophthalmopathy. Study-level results: Most clonotypes expanded in the thyroid (above 0.001) were also present in blood. Before onset, ophthalmopathy was predicted by the model a median around 6 months earlier.

Absence of ophthalmopathy progression within 18 months defined stable Graves' hyperthyroidism. Authors of the study amplified TCR beta CDR3 regions from RNA transcripts. A set of HTBI primers served as the primers for a first-round RT-PCR of the TCR CDR3. TCRdb reanalysed the multiplex PCR reads using MiXCR and keeps one entry per CDR3 protein. The sample holds roughly 840,000 distinct CDR3 sequences; 38% are singletons and the top ten take 7.5% to 9.5%. This clonotype was detected many times. What it binds is not known. V was clipped by 6 bases and J by 3 bases, with 14 bases between them. There are 14 residues in the CDR3. CDR1 and CDR2 (germline): SNHLY, FYNNEI.

The clonotype comes from a young man with Graves' hyperthyroidism. Specimen: blood. This chain joins TRBV2 and TRBJ2-5; TRBD1 might be the D (7 bases). The CDR3, as DNA: TGTGCCAGCAGGCGCCTCAGGGGGGAAGAGACCCAGTACTTC. This translates into CASRRLRGEETQYF.